The rows below give T cell receptor beta chains drawn from one sample of a study of CD8+ T cells in alopecia areata. Here immunoSEQ multiplex PCR was the method, and the copy in TCRdb shows in-frame clones only, minus some. The sample includes roughly 200,000 clones, roughly three fifths of them seen just once. The source material was CD8+ T cells sorted from blood. The receptors come from a human donor in good health. The CDR3 runs from the conserved cysteine through the conserved F or W. Fields, in order: V gene, D gene, J gene, CDR3 length, clone size, CDR3 DNA, CDR3 protein. A D gene is named only where the DNA matches it firmly. The size field is filled for only some rows; it gives once, few, many or a size class.

v_call: TRBV11-2; d_call: -; j_call: TRBJ2-7; cdr3_length: 12; clone_size: -; cdr3_nt: TGTGCCAGCAGCCCCGCCACCTACGAGCAGTACTTC; cdr3_aa: CASSPATYEQYF
v_call: TRBV5-1; d_call: TRBD1; j_call: TRBJ2-1; cdr3_length: 16; clone_size: -; cdr3_nt: TGCGCCAGCAGCTCGCGGACAGGGGGCGCGGGGAATGAGCAGTTCTTC; cdr3_aa: CASSSRTGGAGNEQFF
v_call: TRBV5-1; d_call: TRBD1; j_call: TRBJ2-5; cdr3_length: 17; clone_size: few; cdr3_nt: TGCGCCAGCAGCCTTCGGACAGGACTCCTCCAGGGAGAGACCCAGTACTTC; cdr3_aa: CASSLRTGLLQGETQYF
v_call: TRBV7-9; d_call: TRBD2; j_call: TRBJ2-1; cdr3_length: 18; clone_size: -; cdr3_nt: TGTGCCAGCAGCTTAGGACTAGCGGGGGGCCTCGGGTACAATGAGCAGTTCTTC; cdr3_aa: CASSLGLAGGLGYNEQFF
v_call: TRBV4-1; d_call: -; j_call: TRBJ1-1; cdr3_length: 13; clone_size: few; cdr3_nt: TGCGCCAGCAGCCATGGTGTGAACACTGAAGCTTTCTTT; cdr3_aa: CASSHGVNTEAFF
v_call: TRBV19; d_call: -; j_call: TRBJ1-5; cdr3_length: 14; clone_size: -; cdr3_nt: TGTGCCAGTAGTCCGCACCTGGAGTATCAGCCCCAGCATTTT; cdr3_aa: CASSPHLEYQPQHF
v_call: TRBV29-1; d_call: -; j_call: TRBJ2-3; cdr3_length: 13; clone_size: few; cdr3_nt: TGCAGCGTTGAAGACCCTCGGACGGGAACGCAGTATTTT; cdr3_aa: CSVEDPRTGTQYF
v_call: TRBV25-1; d_call: TRBD1; j_call: TRBJ1-6; cdr3_length: 18; clone_size: -; cdr3_nt: TGTGCCAGCAGGGGCCCGGACAGGGGGGTCTCCTATAATTCACCCCTCCACTTT; cdr3_aa: CASRGPDRGVSYNSPLHF
v_call: TRBV5-1; d_call: TRBD1; j_call: TRBJ1-2; cdr3_length: 17; clone_size: -; cdr3_nt: TGCGCCAGCAGCCTAGGGACAGGGCCTAAAGGAGAGAAGGGCTACACCTTC; cdr3_aa: CASSLGTGPKGEKGYTF
v_call: TRBV29-1; d_call: -; j_call: TRBJ1-1; cdr3_length: 10; clone_size: -; cdr3_nt: TGCAGCGGCGAGGGGACTGAAGCTTTCTTT; cdr3_aa: CSGEGTEAFF
v_call: TRBV2; d_call: TRBD1; j_call: TRBJ2-1; cdr3_length: 12; clone_size: few; cdr3_nt: TGTGCCAGCACCGACAGGGGTAATGAGCAGTTCTTC; cdr3_aa: CASTDRGNEQFF
v_call: TRBV2; d_call: -; j_call: TRBJ2-1; cdr3_length: 15; clone_size: -; cdr3_nt: TGTGCCAGCACCGTATGGACGGGCTCCTACAATGAGCAGTTCTTC; cdr3_aa: CASTVWTGSYNEQFF
v_call: TRBV2; d_call: -; j_call: TRBJ1-1; cdr3_length: 13; clone_size: -; cdr3_nt: TGTGCCAGCAGTCAGACAGGGAACACTGAAGCTTTCTTT; cdr3_aa: CASSQTGNTEAFF
v_call: TRBV7-9; d_call: TRBD2; j_call: TRBJ2-3; cdr3_length: 18; clone_size: few; cdr3_nt: TGTGCCAGCAGCTCCTCACCTCTAGCGGGGGCTGAGAGAGATACGCAGTATTTT; cdr3_aa: CASSSSPLAGAERDTQYF
v_call: TRBV10-3; d_call: -; j_call: TRBJ1-2; cdr3_length: 13; clone_size: -; cdr3_nt: TGTGCCATCAGTGAGCAGCAGGACTATGGCTACACCTTC; cdr3_aa: CAISEQQDYGYTF
v_call: TRBV7-9; d_call: TRBD1; j_call: TRBJ1-2; cdr3_length: 15; clone_size: few; cdr3_nt: TGTGCCAGCAGCTTAGAGGAGACAGGGGACGTTGGCTACACCTTC; cdr3_aa: CASSLEETGDVGYTF
v_call: TRBV4-1; d_call: -; j_call: TRBJ2-7; cdr3_length: 17; clone_size: -; cdr3_nt: TGCGCCAGCAGCCTCCGACCCGTGGACGGGGCGAACTACGAGCAGTACTTC; cdr3_aa: CASSLRPVDGANYEQYF
v_call: TRBV13; d_call: TRBD2; j_call: TRBJ2-3; cdr3_length: 16; clone_size: once; cdr3_nt: TGTGCCAGCAGCGGTACTAGCGGGGGGGCCACAGATACGCAGTATTTT; cdr3_aa: CASSGTSGGATDTQYF